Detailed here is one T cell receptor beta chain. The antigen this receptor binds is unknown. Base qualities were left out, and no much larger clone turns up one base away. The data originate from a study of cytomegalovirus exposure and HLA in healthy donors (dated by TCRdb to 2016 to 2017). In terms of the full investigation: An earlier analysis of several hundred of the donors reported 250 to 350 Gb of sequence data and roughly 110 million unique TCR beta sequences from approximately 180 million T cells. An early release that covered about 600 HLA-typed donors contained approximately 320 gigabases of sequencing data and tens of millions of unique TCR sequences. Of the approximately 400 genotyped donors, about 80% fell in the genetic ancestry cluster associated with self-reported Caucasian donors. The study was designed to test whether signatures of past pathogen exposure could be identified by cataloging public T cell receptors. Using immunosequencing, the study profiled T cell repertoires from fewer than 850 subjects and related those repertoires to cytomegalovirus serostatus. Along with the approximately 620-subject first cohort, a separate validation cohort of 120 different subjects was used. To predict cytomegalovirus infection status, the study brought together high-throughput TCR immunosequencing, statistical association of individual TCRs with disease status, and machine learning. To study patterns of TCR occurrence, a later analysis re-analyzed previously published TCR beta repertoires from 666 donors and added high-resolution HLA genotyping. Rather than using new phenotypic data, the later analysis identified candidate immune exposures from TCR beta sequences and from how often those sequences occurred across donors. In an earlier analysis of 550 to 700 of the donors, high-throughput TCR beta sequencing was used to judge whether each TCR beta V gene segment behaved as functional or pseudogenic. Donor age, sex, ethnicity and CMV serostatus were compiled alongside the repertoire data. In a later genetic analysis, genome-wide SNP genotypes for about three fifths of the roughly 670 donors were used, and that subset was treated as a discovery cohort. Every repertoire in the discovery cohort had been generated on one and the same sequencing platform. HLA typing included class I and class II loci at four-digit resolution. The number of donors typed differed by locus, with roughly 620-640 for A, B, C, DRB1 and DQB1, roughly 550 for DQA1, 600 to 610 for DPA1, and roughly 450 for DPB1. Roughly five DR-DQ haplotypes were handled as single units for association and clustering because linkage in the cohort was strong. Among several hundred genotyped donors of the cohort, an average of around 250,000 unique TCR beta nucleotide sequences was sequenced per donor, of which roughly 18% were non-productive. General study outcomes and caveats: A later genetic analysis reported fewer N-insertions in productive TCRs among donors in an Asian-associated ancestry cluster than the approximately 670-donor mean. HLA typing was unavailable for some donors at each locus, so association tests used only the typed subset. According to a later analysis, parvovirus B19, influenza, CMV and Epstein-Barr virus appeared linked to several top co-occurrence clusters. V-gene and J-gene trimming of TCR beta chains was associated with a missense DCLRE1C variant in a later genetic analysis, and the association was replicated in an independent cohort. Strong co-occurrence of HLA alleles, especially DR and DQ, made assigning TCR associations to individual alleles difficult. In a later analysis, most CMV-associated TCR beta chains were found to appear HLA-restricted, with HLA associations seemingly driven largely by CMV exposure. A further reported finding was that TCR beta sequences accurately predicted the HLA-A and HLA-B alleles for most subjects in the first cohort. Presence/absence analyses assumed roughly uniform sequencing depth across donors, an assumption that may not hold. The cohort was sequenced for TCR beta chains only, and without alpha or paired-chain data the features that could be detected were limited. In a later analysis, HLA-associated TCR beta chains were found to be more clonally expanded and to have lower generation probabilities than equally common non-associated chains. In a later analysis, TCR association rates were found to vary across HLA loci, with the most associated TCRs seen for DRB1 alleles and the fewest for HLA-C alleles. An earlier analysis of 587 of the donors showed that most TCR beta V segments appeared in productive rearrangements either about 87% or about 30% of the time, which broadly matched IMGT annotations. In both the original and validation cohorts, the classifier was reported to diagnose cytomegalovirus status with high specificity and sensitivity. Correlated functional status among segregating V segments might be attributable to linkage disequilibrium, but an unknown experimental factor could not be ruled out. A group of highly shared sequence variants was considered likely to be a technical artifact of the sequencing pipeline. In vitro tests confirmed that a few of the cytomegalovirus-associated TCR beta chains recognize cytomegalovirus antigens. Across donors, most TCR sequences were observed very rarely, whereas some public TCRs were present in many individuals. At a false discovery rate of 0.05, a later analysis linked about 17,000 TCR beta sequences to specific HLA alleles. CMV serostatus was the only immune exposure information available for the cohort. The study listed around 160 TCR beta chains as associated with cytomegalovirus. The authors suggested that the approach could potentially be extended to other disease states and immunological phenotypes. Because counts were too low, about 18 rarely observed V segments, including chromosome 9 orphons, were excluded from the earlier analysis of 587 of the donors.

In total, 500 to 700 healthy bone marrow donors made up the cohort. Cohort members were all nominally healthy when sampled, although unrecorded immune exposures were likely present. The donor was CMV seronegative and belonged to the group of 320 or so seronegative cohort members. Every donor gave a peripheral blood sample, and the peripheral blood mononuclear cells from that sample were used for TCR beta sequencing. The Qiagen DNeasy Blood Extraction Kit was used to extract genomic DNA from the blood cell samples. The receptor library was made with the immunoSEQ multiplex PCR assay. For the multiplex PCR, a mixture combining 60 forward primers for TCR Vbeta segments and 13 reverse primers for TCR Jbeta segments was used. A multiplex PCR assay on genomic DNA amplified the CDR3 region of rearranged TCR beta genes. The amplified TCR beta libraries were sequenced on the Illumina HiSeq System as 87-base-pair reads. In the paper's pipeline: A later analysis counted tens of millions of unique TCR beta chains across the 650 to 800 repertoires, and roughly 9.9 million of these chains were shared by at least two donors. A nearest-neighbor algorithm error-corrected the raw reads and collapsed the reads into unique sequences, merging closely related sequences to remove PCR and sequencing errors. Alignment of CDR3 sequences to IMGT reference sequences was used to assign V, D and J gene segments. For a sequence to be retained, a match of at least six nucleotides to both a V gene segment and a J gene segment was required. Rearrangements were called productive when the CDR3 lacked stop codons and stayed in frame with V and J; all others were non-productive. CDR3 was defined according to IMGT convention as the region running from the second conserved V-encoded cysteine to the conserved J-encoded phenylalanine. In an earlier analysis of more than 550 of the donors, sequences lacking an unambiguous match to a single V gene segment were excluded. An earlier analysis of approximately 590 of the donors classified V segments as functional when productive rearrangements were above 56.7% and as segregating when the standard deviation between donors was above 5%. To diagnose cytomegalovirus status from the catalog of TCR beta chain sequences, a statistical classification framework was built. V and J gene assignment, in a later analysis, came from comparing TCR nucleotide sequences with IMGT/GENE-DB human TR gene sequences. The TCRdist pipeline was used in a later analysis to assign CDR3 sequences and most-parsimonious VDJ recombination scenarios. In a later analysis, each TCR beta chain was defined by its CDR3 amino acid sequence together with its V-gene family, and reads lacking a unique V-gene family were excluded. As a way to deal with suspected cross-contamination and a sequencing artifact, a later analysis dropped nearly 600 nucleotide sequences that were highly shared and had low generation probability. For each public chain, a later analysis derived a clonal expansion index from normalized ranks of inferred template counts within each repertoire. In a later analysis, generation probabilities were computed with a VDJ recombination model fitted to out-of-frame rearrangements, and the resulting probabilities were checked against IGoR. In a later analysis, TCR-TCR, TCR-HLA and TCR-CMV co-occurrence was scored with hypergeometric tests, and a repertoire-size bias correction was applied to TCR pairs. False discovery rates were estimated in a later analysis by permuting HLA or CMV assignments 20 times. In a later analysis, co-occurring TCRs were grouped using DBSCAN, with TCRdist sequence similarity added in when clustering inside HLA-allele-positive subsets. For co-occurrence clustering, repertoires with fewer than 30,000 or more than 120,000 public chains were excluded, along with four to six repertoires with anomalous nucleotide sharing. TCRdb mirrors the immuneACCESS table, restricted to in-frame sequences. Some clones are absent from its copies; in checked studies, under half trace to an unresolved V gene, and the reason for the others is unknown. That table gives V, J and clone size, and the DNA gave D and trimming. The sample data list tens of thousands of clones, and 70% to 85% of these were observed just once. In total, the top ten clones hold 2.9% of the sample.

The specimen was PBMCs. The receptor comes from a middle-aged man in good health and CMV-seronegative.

CDR3 protein: CASSSPGRGQETQYF. The DNA sequence is TGTGCCAGCAGCTCCCCGGGGCGGGGACAAGAGACCCAGTACTTC. This chain is built from TRBV7-2 and TRBJ2-5; tentative D gene TRBD2, with 6 bases matching. Measured from the cysteine to the phenylalanine, the CDR3 is 15 residues long. Only the CDR3 portion is preserved as DNA: 45 bases, with reading frame beginning at the first base. Trimming removed 4 bases from V and 2 bases from J, leaving 14 bases between the germline ends. CDR1 and CDR2, per the germline V gene, are SGHTA and FQGNSA. Joined to the reference TRBV7-2 and TRBJ2-5 proteins, this CDR3 gives the full variable domain: GAGVSQSPSNKVTEKGKDVELRCDPISGHTALYWYRQSLGQGLEFLIYFQGNSAPDKSGLPSDRFSAERTGGSVSTLTIQRTQQEDSAVYLCASSSPGRGQETQYFGPGTRLLVL.